This is a list of T cell receptor beta chains from one sample in a study of blood T cell repertoires in COVID-19. Method: immunoSEQ multiplex PCR; TCRdb's copy keeps in-frame clones and lacks some. This table has 650,000 to 800,000 clones, 70% to 90% appearing once. Sequencing was carried out using peripheral blood. All receptors come from a woman between 18 and 29 years old with acute or convalescent COVID-19. The CDR3 runs from the conserved cysteine through the conserved F or W. The D gene is left open where the match is weak. The size field is filled for only some rows; it gives once, few, many or a size class.

CDR3aa: CASSLDPSVGSEQFF
CDR3nt: TGTGCCAGCAGCTTAGATCCTAGCGTCGGGAGTGAGCAGTTCTTC
d_gene: NA
j_gene: TRBJ2-1
abundance: once
v_gene: TRBV7-2

CDR3aa: CASSQTWTQSHDSNQPQHF
CDR3nt: TGCGCCAGCAGCCAAACCTGGACACAATCCCACGACAGCAATCAGCCCCAGCATTTT
d_gene: NA
j_gene: TRBJ1-5
abundance: NA
v_gene: TRBV4-1

CDR3aa: CASSPAGQPQHF
CDR3nt: TGTGCCAGCAGCCCCGCGGGTCAGCCCCAGCATTTT
d_gene: NA
j_gene: TRBJ1-5
abundance: NA
v_gene: TRBV12-3/TRBV12-4

CDR3aa: CASSRQENTEAFF
CDR3nt: TGTGCCAGCAGCCGACAGGAGAACACTGAAGCTTTCTTT
d_gene: NA
j_gene: TRBJ1-1
abundance: NA
v_gene: TRBV7-2

CDR3aa: CASSYGSQEVETQYF
CDR3nt: TGTGCCAGCAGTTACGGTTCCCAGGAGGTAGAGACCCAGTACTTC
d_gene: NA
j_gene: TRBJ2-5
abundance: few
v_gene: TRBV6-5

CDR3aa: CASSLVVGQGVGYGYTF
CDR3nt: TGCGCCAGCAGCTTGGTTGTTGGCCAGGGGGTCGGCTATGGCTACACCTTC
d_gene: TRBD1
j_gene: TRBJ1-2
abundance: NA
v_gene: TRBV5-1

CDR3aa: CASSMDRLQPQHF
CDR3nt: TGTGCCAGCAGTATGGACAGGTTACAGCCCCAGCATTTT
d_gene: TRBD1
j_gene: TRBJ1-5
abundance: NA
v_gene: TRBV12-3/TRBV12-4

CDR3aa: CASRKDTTNEKLFF
CDR3nt: TGCGCCAGCAGAAAGGACACAACTAATGAAAAACTGTTTTTT
d_gene: NA
j_gene: TRBJ1-4
abundance: NA
v_gene: TRBV5-1

CDR3aa: CSVEDLQGLYEQFF
CDR3nt: TGCAGCGTTGAAGATTTGCAGGGGCTTTATGAGCAGTTCTTC
d_gene: NA
j_gene: TRBJ2-1
abundance: NA
v_gene: TRBV29-1

CDR3aa: CASSVVAGGYGYTF
CDR3nt: TGTGCCAGCAGCGTAGTGGCCGGGGGGTATGGCTACACCTTC
d_gene: NA
j_gene: TRBJ1-2
abundance: NA
v_gene: TRBV9

CDR3aa: CASTGKGDEEGEKLFF
CDR3nt: TGTGCCAGCACCGGGAAGGGGGACGAGGAAGGGGAAAAACTGTTTTTT
d_gene: NA
j_gene: TRBJ1-4
abundance: NA
v_gene: TRBV7-9